This is a list of T cell receptor beta chains from one sample in a study of CD8+ T cells in alopecia areata. Assay: immunoSEQ multiplex PCR; the TCRdb copy retains only in-frame clones and omits some. The sample consists of about 220,000 clones, about three fifths of them appearing once. Sequenced here: CD4+ T cells sorted from blood, sampled at week 4, from a patient treated with tofacitinib. The receptors come from a human donor with alopecia areata. Each CDR3 is given with its conserved first and last residue. A D gene is named only where the DNA matches it firmly. Size is stated for part of the rows, as once, few or many counts, or as a class when the clone is expanded.

TRBJ2-7	few	.	TRBV10-3	TGTGCCATCAAAGTGCAGGACGGACCCTACGAGCAGTACTTC	CAIKVQDGPYEQYF
TRBJ2-7	.	.	TRBV6-1	TGTGCCAGCAGTGCAGAAAGCCACGAGCAGTACTTC	CASSAESHEQYF
TRBJ2-7	.	.	TRBV11-2	TGTGCCAGCAGCTCCTTATTAGGTGGGCCACGCGAGCAGTACTTC	CASSSLLGGPREQYF
TRBJ2-5	.	.	TRBV29-1	TGCAGCGTTGACTTTGCCTTAGAGACCCAGTACTTC	CSVDFALETQYF
TRBJ1-5	.	.	TRBV7-2	TGTGCCAGCAGCTCCCAGCAGGGTCAGCCCCAGCATTTT	CASSSQQGQPQHF
TRBJ1-1	once	TRBD1	TRBV30	TGTGCCTGGACCCCCTGGACAGGCCCGTGGGAGAACACTGAAGCTTTCTTT	CAWTPWTGPWENTEAFF
TRBJ2-7	.	TRBD1	TRBV19	TGTGCCAGTAGTGGGGGGACAGGGACACGCTACGAGCAGTACTTC	CASSGGTGTRYEQYF
TRBJ1-2	.	.	TRBV4-3	TGCGCCAGCAGCCAAGATTATGTGGACTATGGCTACACCTTC	CASSQDYVDYGYTF
TRBJ2-6	.	.	TRBV14	TGTGCCAGCAGCCAAGTGAAGGGTCGGCCGGACGTCCTGACTTTC	CASSQVKGRPDVLTF
TRBJ1-6	.	.	TRBV19	TGTGCCAGTAGCCTAGGAAGGGCTACTAATTCACCCCTCCACTTT	CASSLGRATNSPLHF
TRBJ2-6	few	.	TRBV2	TGTGCCAGCAGTCCCCGTGTAGCTGGGGCCAACGTCCTGACTTTC	CASSPRVAGANVLTF
TRBJ1-5	.	.	TRBV7-3	TGTGCCAGCAGCCAATGGGGAGGGGAGCCCCAGCATTTT	CASSQWGGEPQHF
TRBJ2-2	.	TRBD1	TRBV29-1	TGCAGCGTGCCCGCGGGACAGGGGAACACCGGGGAGCTGTTTTTT	CSVPAGQGNTGELFF
TRBJ2-4	.	.	TRBV7-2	TGTGCCAGCAGCTTGTACGGGGGCAAAAACATTCAGTACTTC	CASSLYGGKNIQYF
TRBJ2-3	few	TRBD2	TRBV7-2	TGTGCCAGCAAGTGGGCTAGCGGGGTAGGTTCCACAGATACGCAGTATTTT	CASKWASGVGSTDTQYF
TRBJ1-1	.	.	TRBV29-1	TGCAGCGTTGGACAGGACACTGAAGCTTTCTTT	CSVGQDTEAFF
TRBJ1-2	few	TRBD1	TRBV6-1	TGTGCCAGCGGGAAATGGGACAGCCGGGAGAATGGCTACACCTTC	CASGKWDSRENGYTF
TRBJ1-4	.	TRBD1	TRBV15	TGTGCCACCAGCAGGGGGAAGGGACAGGGGAATGAAAAACTGTTTTTT	CATSRGKGQGNEKLFF
TRBJ2-7	.	.	TRBV30	TGTGCCTGGAGTGTACAAGGCCGAGACGAGCAGTACTTC	CAWSVQGRDEQYF
TRBJ2-7	.	TRBD1	TRBV7-9	TGTGCCAGCAGCCTTGGACAGGCACCCTACGAGCAGTACTTC	CASSLGQAPYEQYF
TRBJ2-5	.	TRBD2	TRBV18	TGTGCCAGCTCACGCGGGGGGAGCCAAGAGACCCAGTACTTC	CASSRGGSQETQYF
TRBJ2-1	once	.	TRBV4-3	TGCGCCAGCAGCCCCCCCCCTGAAGGGAATGAGCAGTTCTTC	CASSPPPEGNEQFF
TRBJ2-1	.	.	TRBV30	TGTGCCTGGAGTCAACAGGGCAATGAGCAGTTCTTC	CAWSQQGNEQFF
TRBJ2-1	.	TRBD2	TRBV7-2	TGTGCCAGCAGCTCTTATAGCGGGGGGGCGTACAATGAGCAGTTCTTC	CASSSYSGGAYNEQFF
TRBJ2-1	.	TRBD1	TRBV4-1	TGCGCCAGCAGCCAAGCTCAAGGGACAGGGAGTATCAATGAGCAGTTCTTC	CASSQAQGTGSINEQFF
TRBJ2-7	.	.	TRBV2	TGTGCCAGCAGGGGAGATACTACCTACGAGCAGTACTTC	CASRGDTTYEQYF
TRBJ1-6	.	.	TRBV23-1	TGCGCCAGCAGGGTCCCTCCCCATAATTCACCCCTCCACTTT	CASRVPPHNSPLHF
TRBJ2-3	.	.	TRBV5-6	TGTGCCAGCAGTCACGACTATTCTGCACCCACAGATACGCAGTATTTT	CASSHDYSAPTDTQYF
TRBJ2-1	.	.	TRBV10-3	TGTGCCATCAGGGGACAACTCTCCTACAATGAGCAGTTCTTC	CAIRGQLSYNEQFF
TRBJ2-3	few	TRBD2	TRBV10-3	TGTGCCATCAGAAGTAATAGCGGGGGGCTCACAGATACGCAGTATTTT	CAIRSNSGGLTDTQYF
TRBJ2-5	.	.	TRBV27	TGTGCCAGCAGTTTAATGGAGACCCAGTACTTC	CASSLMETQYF
TRBJ1-6	.	.	TRBV5-1	TGCGCCAGCAGCTTGGCCGGGACAAGACATAATTCACCCCTCCACTTT	CASSLAGTRHNSPLHF
TRBJ1-2	.	.	TRBV14	TGTGCCAGCAGCCAAGACCCGCAGGTGGGCTATGGCTACACCTTC	CASSQDPQVGYGYTF
TRBJ2-7	once	TRBD1	TRBV5-6	TGTGCCAGCAGCTTACAGGGGACCTACGAGCAGTACTTC	CASSLQGTYEQYF
TRBJ2-2	.	TRBD1	TRBV10-3	TGTGCCATCAGTGAGGGACAGGGGGGTCTCACCGGGGAGCTGTTTTTT	CAISEGQGGLTGELFF
TRBJ2-3	few	TRBD2	TRBV11-2	TGTGCCAGCAGCCGTCCCAGGTTGCGGGGGGCGCACACAGATACGCAGTATTTT	CASSRPRLRGAHTDTQYF